This T cell receptor beta chain originates from a study of shared clonotypes between healthy human individuals. Germline-derived CDR1 and CDR2 are MDHEN and SYDVKM. V gave up 4 bases and J gave up 14 bases; unmatched junction bases: 10. The length of the CDR3 is 12 residues. This clone was picked up one time. The table came from immunoSEQ multiplex PCR; TCRdb's copy has only in-frame clones and leaves some out. This sample has around 500,000 clones, with 81% found just once. The receptor's source is a woman aged 40 to 55 in good health. Some clones in this sample may be carry-over from other donors' samples. The chain employs TRBV28 and TRBJ1-2; 7 nucleotides match TRBD1. The sequenced material came from PBMCs. CDR3 DNA: TGTGCCAGCAGTTCCTTGACAGGGTTAGGTACCTTC. Translating gives CASSSLTGLGTF.